Sequencing of this TCR beta chain was carried out in a study of T cells expressing NK-cell markers. General study findings and limits: Dominance of the CD3+CD56-NKG2C+ fraction by these clonotypes also held in several donors.

Regarding this clonotype: Its antigen is not identified.

The CDR3 runs to 15 residues. Per germline, CDR1 SGHAT and CDR2 FQNNGV. For TCR beta, cDNA was produced by 5'RACE template switching with UMIs. Following a re-call of the 5' RACE reads, TCRdb has one entry per CDR3 protein and lacks DNA. This sample's clone table lists some 600,000 distinct CDR3 sequences. Sample: blood T cells: a sorted CD56 or NKG2C T cell subset, CD4+ or CD8+ T cells, or bulk PBMC T cells (not recorded which). The V gene is TRBV11-2, the J gene TRBJ2-5; TCRdb's D call of TRBD2 is untestable without DNA. The source of this sequence is a man in his late teens or twenties in good health. This CDR3 reads CASSLRGAGGETQYF. The whole variable domain, remainder taken from reference TRBV11-2 and TRBJ2-5, is EAGVAQSPRYKIIEKRQSVAFWCNPISGHATLYWYQQILGQGPKLLIQFQNNGVVDDSQLPKDRFSAERLKGVDSTLKIQPAKLEDSAVYLCASSLRGAGGETQYFGPGTRLLVL.